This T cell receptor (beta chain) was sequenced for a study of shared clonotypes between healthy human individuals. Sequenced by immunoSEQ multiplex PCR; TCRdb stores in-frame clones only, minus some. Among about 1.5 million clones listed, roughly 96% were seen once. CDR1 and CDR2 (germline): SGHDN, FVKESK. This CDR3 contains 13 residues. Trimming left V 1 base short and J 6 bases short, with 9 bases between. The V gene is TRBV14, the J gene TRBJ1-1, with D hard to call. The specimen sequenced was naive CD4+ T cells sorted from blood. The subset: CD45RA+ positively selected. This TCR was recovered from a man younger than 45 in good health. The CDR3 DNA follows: TGTGCCAGCAGCCAAGCCTGGGTCGCTGAAGCTTTCTTT. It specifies CASSQAWVAEAFF.